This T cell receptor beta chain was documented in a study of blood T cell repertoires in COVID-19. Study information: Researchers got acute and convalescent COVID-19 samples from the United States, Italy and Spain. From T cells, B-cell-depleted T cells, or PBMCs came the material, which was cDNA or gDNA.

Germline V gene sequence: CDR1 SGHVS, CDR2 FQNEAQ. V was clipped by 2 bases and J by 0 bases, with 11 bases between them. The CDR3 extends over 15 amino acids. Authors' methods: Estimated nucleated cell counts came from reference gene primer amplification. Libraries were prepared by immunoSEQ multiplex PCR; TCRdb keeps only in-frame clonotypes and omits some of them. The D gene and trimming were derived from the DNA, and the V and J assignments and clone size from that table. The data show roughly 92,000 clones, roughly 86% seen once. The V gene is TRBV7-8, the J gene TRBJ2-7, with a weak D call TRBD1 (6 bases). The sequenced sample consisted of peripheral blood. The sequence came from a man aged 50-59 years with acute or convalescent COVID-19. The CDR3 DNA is TGTGCCAGCAGCTTATTTCAGGGGCCCTCCTACGAGCAGTACTTC. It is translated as CASSLFQGPSYEQYF. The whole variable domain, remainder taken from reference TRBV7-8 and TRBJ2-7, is GAGVSQSPRYKVAKRGQDVALRCDPISGHVSLFWYQQALGQGPEFLTYFQNEAQLDKSGLPSDRFFAERPEGSVSTLKIQRTQQEDSAVYLCASSLFQGPSYEQYFGPGTRLTVT.